Listed here are 24 T cell receptor beta chains from one sample, sequenced in a study of shared clonotypes between healthy human individuals. The assay was immunoSEQ multiplex PCR, and TCRdb's table has in-frame clones only and misses some. The data contain about 2 million clones, 90% to 95% of them singletons. The sequenced material came from naive CD4+ T cells sorted from blood. Regarding subset: CD45RA+ positively selected. These receptors all come from a man younger than 30 in good health.

The chain is built from TRBV4-1 and TRBJ2-5, with TRBD2 identical over 7 bases. The CDR3 is 16 residues long. The germline CDR1 and CDR2 sequences are MGHRA and YSYEKL. Trimming took 4 bases from V and 3 from J; bases not matched to a gene: 11. The CDR3 sequence is CASSRTGASGEETQYF. The CDR3 DNA is TGCGCCAGCAGCCGAACTGGGGCTAGCGGCGAAGAGACCCAGTACTTC.

CDR3 nucleotides: TGTGCCAGCAGCTTAGTACAGAACAATCAGCCCCAGCATTTT. Its translation: CASSLVQNNQPQHF. The chain carries TRBV7-2 and TRBJ1-5, with D unclear. This CDR3 has 14 residues. V shed 1 base and J shed 3 bases, with 7 bases lying between them. The germline gives CDR1 SGHTA, CDR2 FQGNSA.

The chain joins TRBV5-1 to TRBJ1-4; TRBD1 is a possible D gene (5 bases). CDR1 and CDR2 (germline): SGHRS, YFSETQ. Trimming shortened V by 1 base and J by 0 bases, and 7 bases separated the two germline ends. CDR3 length: 15 amino acids. Here the CDR3 reads CASSLPTATNEKLFF. In DNA, the CDR3 is TGCGCCAGCAGCTTGCCGACAGCAACTAATGAAAAACTGTTTTTT.

The chain has TRBV5-1 and TRBJ1-4; TRBD1 matches at 9 bases. Germline trimming cut 0 bases from V and 8 bases from J; bases unmatched to any gene: 5. The CDR3 length is 15 residues. Germline V CDR1 and CDR2: SGHRS, YFSETQ. The CDR3 DNA is TGCGCCAGCAGCTTGGAGGGACAGGGAGAGGAAAAACTGTTTTTT. Residues: CASSLEGQGEEKLFF.

The chain combines TRBV7-2 with TRBJ1-2; D is uncertain. CDR3 length: 14 amino acids. Germline loops: CDR1 SGHTA, CDR2 FQGNSA. V lost 4 bases, J lost 5 bases, and 14 bases lay in between. The CDR3 DNA reads TGTGCCAGCAGCTCCCGGGGAGTAATGTATGGCTACACCTTC. Protein sequence: CASSSRGVMYGYTF.

The chain is built from TRBV5-1 and TRBJ2-5; D unresolved. CDR1 is SGHRS, CDR2 YFSETQ, per germline. The ends were cut back, 3 bases at V and 2 bases at J, with 5 bases in the middle. The CDR3 runs 12 residues. The CDR3 nucleotides are TGCGCCAGCAGCTGGGAACAAGAGACCCAGTACTTC. Residues: CASSWEQETQYF.

For this clone: Other DNA sequences in this specimen translate into the identical CDR3. This CDR3 reads CASSGQNNSPLHF. CDR3 bases: TGTGCCAGCAGCGGCCAGAATAATTCACCCCTCCACTTT. This chain joins TRBV9 and TRBJ1-6; D gene unclear. The CDR3 loop spans 13 amino acids. Trimming removed 3 bases from V and 5 bases from J, with 6 bases in between. Germline-derived CDR1 and CDR2 are SGDLS and YYNGEE.

The sample holds a few counts of this clone. V usage is TRBV4-1 and J usage is TRBJ1-5; D is possibly TRBD1 (5 bases). In germline, CDR1 is MGHRA, CDR2 YSYEKL. CDR3 length: 14 amino acids. The V end was cut by 2 bases, the J end by 4 bases, with 9 bases between. CDR3 in DNA: TGCGCCAGCAGCCAACCAGGGTGGAATCAGCCCCAGCATTTT. Protein sequence: CASSQPGWNQPQHF.

The rearrangement uses TRBV5-6 and TRBJ2-2; maybe TRBD1 (5 bases). CDR1 is SGHDT, CDR2 YYEEEE, per germline. The CDR3 consists of 18 residues. Between the trimmed V and J ends, which lost 1 base and 1 base, there was a span of 17 bases. The CDR3 here is CASSLRVTGAQNTGELFF. Written as DNA, the CDR3 is TGTGCCAGCAGCTTGAGGGTTACTGGGGCGCAGAACACCGGGGAGCTGTTTTTT.

A remark on this clone: Other DNA sequences in this sample translate to the same CDR3. The rearrangement uses TRBV18 and TRBJ2-1, with 9 nucleotides matching TRBD2. The CDR3 is made up of 14 amino acids. From germline, CDR1 is KGHSH and CDR2 LQKENI. The trim removed 6 bases at V and 3 bases at J, leaving 3 bases unmatched. The CDR3 sequence is CASSGLAVYNEQFF. The CDR3 nucleotides read TGTGCCAGCTCGGGACTAGCAGTCTACAATGAGCAGTTCTTC.

CDR3 DNA: TGTGCCAGCTCACCAGACGGAGCCTCTGGAAACACCATATATTTT. Translating it yields CASSPDGASGNTIYF. The chain joins TRBV18 to TRBJ1-3; D remains unclear. The germline V and J ends were trimmed by 2 bases and 0 bases, with 8 bases remaining between them. This CDR3 has 15 residues. From germline, CDR1 is KGHSH and CDR2 LQKENI.

This clone was observed once. The same CDR3 can be traced to other DNA sequences in this sample. The rearrangement joins TRBV7-9 to TRBJ1-3, with D perhaps matching TRBD1 (6 bases). V lost 5 bases and J lost 0, with 11 bases in between. The germline gives CDR1 SEHNR, CDR2 FQNEAQ (reference sequence). CDR3 length: 15 residues. CDR3 residues: CASSLTGSSGNTIYF. Written as DNA, the CDR3 is TGTGCCAGCAGCCTAACAGGGAGCTCTGGAAACACCATATATTTT.

On this clone itself: The sample has other DNA sequences that encode this CDR3 too. The chain joins TRBV27 to TRBJ1-4; no reliable D call. This CDR3 contains 14 residues. The ends were cut back, 3 bases at V and 2 bases at J, with 7 bases in the middle. In germline, CDR1 is MNHEY, CDR2 SMNVEV (reference sequence). CDR3 sequence (DNA): TGTGCCAGCAGTTTTGCTGGTACTAATGAAAAACTGTTTTTT. Translated: CASSFAGTNEKLFF.

V usage is TRBV6-5 and J usage is TRBJ1-1, with D possibly TRBD1 on 6 matching bases. CDR1 is MNHEY and CDR2 is SVGAGI in the germline V gene. The CDR3 is made up of 11 amino acids. Deletions cut 9 bases from V and 6 bases from J, with 11 bases between. This CDR3 is CASQQGPEAFF. CDR3 nucleotide sequence: TGTGCCAGTCAACAGGGCCCTGAAGCTTTCTTT.

The sample holds one count of this clone. The gene calls are TRBV21-1 and TRBJ1-5; TRBD1 is the table's D call and was not checked against the DNA. TRBV21-1 represents a pseudogene. The CDR3 contains 17 residues. The CDR3 coding sequence is TGTGCCAGCAGCAAACCAGGACAGGTCCGGAGCAATCAGCCCCAGCATTTT. Protein sequence: CASSKPGQVRSNQPQHF.

As for this clone: A read error may produce the germline difference seen at one junction end. The J gene is TRBJ2-4, the V gene TRBV7-2; a possible D gene is TRBD1 (6 bases). Germline V CDR1 and CDR2: SGHTA, FQGNSA. This CDR3 is 12 amino acids long. The CDR3 is CASSLGFGTWNF. In DNA, the CDR3 is TGTGCCAGCAGCTTAGGTTTTGGGACATGGAACTTC.

The chain recombines TRBV30 with TRBJ2-5; D unclear. Between the trimmed V and J ends, which lost 2 bases and 2 bases, there was a span of 9 bases. Germline-derived CDR1 and CDR2 are GTSNPN and SVGIG (reference sequence). The CDR3 consists of 13 residues. The CDR3 sequence: CAWSKRRQETQYF. The CDR3 DNA follows: TGTGCCTGGAGTAAACGCCGACAAGAGACCCAGTACTTC.

V is TRBV7-2 and J is TRBJ1-1; D not certain. V was cut by 2 bases and J by 2 bases, with 9 bases left in between. There are 14 residues in the CDR3. Germline values: CDR1 SGHTA, CDR2 FQGNSA. The CDR3 DNA is TGTGCCAGCAGCTTATACAATCTCAACACTGAAGCTTTCTTT. Its protein is CASSLYNLNTEAFF.

The chain has TRBV5-1 and TRBJ2-6; D possibly corresponds to TRBD1 (6 bases). V was trimmed by 1 base and J by 4 bases, leaving 18 bases between them. Germline CDR1 reads SGHRS; CDR2 reads YFSETQ. CDR3 size: 18 residues. CDR3 sequence (DNA): TGCGCCAGCAGCTTGCGACAGGTAGCCCCATCCGGGGCCAACGTCCTGACTTTC. Translation gives CASSLRQVAPSGANVLTF.

The chain is built from TRBV6-5 and TRBJ2-3, with 8 bases fitting TRBD2. This CDR3 has 15 residues. After removal of 6 bases from V and 4 bases from J, the junction contained 9 bases not matched to a gene. The germline V gene encodes CDR1 MNHEY and CDR2 SVGAGI. CDR3 protein: CASSITGGAADTQYF. For the CDR3, the DNA is TGTGCCAGCAGCATAACCGGGGGGGCTGCAGATACGCAGTATTTT.

About this clone itself: At one of its ends the junction is not consistent with the germline gene, which may arise from a read error. The V gene is TRBV7-9, the J gene TRBJ1-2; 10 positions match TRBD1. The CDR3 has 17 amino acids. Germline V gene sequence: CDR1 SEHNR, CDR2 FQNEAQ (reference sequence). The CDR3 reads CASSQDRGRNANYDYTF. The CDR3 nucleotides read TGTGCCAGCAGCCAAGACAGGGGGCGAAACGCTAACTATGACTACACCTTC.

This clone was seen a handful of times. This chain uses TRBV6-5 with TRBJ2-2; D is unresolved. CDR1 is MNHEY, CDR2 SVGAGI, per germline. The CDR3 loop spans 13 amino acids. The ends were cut back, 6 bases at V and 5 bases at J, with 10 bases in the middle. The CDR3 nucleotides are TGTGCCAGCAGGGTACTCATGACCGGGGAGCTGTTTTTT. It specifies CASRVLMTGELFF.

The chain employs TRBV7-2 and TRBJ1-1; a weak D match, TRBD1 (5 bases). The CDR3 contains 15 residues. Germline V lookup: CDR1 SGHTA, CDR2 FQGNSA. Trimming removed 4 bases at V and 5 bases at J, with 17 bases between. The CDR3 DNA follows: TGTGCCAGCAGCTGGTCAGGGCCTTATGGAACTGAAGCTTTCTTT. It specifies CASSWSGPYGTEAFF.

The chain has TRBV12-5 and TRBJ2-2; 9 positions match TRBD1. Trimming removed 6 bases from V and 6 bases from J; junction bases left unmatched: 11. CDR1 is LGHNT, CDR2 FRNRAP, per germline. This CDR3 comprises 16 residues. In DNA form, the CDR3 reads TGTGCTAGTGGCCTTGACAGGGGGTTAACAGCCGGGGAGCTGTTTTTT. It translates to CASGLDRGLTAGELFF.